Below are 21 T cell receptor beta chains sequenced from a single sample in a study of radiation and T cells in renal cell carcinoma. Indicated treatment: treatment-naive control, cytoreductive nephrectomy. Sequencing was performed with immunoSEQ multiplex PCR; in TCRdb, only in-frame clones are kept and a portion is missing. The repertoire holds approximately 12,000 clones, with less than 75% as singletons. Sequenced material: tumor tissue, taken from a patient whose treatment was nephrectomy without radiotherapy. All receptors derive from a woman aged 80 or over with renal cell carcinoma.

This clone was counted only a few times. The CDR3: CASTEMRRNGYTF. For the CDR3, the DNA is TGTGCCAGCACCGAGATGAGGAGGAATGGCTACACCTTC. The chain links TRBV7-9 to TRBJ1-2, with D unclear. Germline loops: CDR1 SEHNR, CDR2 FQNEAQ (reference sequence). The CDR3 spans 13 residues. Trimming left V 7 bases short and J 6 bases short, with 15 bases between.

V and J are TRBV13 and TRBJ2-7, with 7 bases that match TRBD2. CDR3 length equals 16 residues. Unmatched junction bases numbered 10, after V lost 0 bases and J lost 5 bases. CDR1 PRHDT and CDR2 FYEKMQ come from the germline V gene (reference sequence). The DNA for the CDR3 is TGTGCCAGCAGCTTAGGTCCCACGGGGGGTTTCCACGAGCAGTACTTC. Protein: CASSLGPTGGFHEQYF.

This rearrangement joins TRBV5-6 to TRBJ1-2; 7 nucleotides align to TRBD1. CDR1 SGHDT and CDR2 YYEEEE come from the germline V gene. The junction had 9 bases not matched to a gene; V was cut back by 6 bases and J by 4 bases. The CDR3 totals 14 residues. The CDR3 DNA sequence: TGTGCCAGCACCTTAGGGGGCGGCGGCTATGGCTACACCTTC. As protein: CASTLGGGGYGYTF.

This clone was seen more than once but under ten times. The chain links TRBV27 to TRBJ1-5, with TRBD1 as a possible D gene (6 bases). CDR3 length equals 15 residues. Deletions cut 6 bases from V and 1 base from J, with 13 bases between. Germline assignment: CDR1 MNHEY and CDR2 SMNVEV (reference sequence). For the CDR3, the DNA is TGTGCCAGCAGGGCCGGACAGATAAGCAATCAGCCCCAGCATTTT. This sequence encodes CASRAGQISNQPQHF.

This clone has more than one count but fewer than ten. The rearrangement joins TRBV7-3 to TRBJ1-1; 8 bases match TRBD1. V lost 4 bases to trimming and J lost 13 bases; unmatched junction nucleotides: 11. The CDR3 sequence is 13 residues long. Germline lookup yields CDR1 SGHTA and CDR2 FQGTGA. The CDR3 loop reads CASSSPGTGIVFF. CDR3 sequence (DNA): TGTGCCAGCAGCTCCCCCGGGACAGGTATAGTTTTCTTT.

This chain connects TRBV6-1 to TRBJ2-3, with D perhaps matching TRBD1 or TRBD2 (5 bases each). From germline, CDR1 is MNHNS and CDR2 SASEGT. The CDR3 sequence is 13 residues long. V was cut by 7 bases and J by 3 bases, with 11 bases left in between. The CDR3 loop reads CASTDGGTDTQYF. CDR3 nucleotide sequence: TGTGCCAGCACCGATGGGGGTACAGATACGCAGTATTTT.

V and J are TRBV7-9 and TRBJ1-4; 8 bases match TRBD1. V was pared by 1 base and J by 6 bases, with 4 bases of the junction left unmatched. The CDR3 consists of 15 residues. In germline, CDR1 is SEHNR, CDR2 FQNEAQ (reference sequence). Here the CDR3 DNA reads TGTGCCAGCAGCTTAGGGCAGGGGGCCGATGAAAAACTGTTTTTT. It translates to CASSLGQGADEKLFF.

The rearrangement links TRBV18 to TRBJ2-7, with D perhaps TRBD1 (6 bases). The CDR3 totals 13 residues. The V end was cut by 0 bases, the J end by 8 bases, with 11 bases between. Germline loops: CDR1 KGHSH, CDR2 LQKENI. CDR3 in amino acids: CASSPPDRPQQYF. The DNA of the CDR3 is TGTGCCAGCTCACCACCTGACAGGCCGCAGCAGTACTTC.

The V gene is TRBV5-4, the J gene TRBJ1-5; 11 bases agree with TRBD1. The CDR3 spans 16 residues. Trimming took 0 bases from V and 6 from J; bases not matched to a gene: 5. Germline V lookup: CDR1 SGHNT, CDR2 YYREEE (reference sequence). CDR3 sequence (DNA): TGTGCCAGCAGCTTGGGACCCGGGACAGGGGGTCAGCCCCAGCATTTT. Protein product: CASSLGPGTGGQPQHF.

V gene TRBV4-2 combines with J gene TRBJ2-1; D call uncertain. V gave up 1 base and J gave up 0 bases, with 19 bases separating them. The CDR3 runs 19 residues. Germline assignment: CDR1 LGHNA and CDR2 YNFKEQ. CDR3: CASSQAEPVTLSSYNEQFF. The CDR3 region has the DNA TGTGCCAGCAGCCAAGCCGAACCCGTAACATTGAGCTCCTACAATGAGCAGTTCTTC.

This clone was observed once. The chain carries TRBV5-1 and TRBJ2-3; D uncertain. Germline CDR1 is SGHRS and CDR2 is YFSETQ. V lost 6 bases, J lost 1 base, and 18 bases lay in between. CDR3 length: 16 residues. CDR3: CASTLNRPTRTDTQYF. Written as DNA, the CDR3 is TGCGCCAGCACCCTAAATCGACCTACCCGCACAGATACGCAGTATTTT.

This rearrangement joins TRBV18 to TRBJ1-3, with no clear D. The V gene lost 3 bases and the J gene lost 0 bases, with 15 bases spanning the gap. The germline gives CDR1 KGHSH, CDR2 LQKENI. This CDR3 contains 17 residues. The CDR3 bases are TGTGCCAGCTCACCCACGGTCGCGGACCGCTCTGGAAACACCATATATTTT. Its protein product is CASSPTVADRSGNTIYF.

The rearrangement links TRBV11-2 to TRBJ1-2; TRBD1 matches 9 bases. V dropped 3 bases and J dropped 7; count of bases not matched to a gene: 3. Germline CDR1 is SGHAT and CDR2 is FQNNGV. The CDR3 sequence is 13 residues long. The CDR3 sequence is CASSFGQGPGYTF. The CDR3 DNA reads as TGTGCCAGCAGCTTTGGACAGGGGCCTGGCTACACCTTC.

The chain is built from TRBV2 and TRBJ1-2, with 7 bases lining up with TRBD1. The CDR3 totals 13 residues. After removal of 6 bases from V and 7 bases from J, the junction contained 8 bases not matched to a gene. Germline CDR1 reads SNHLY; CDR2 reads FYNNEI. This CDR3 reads CASRPTGFSGYTF. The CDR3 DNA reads TGTGCCAGCAGACCGACAGGGTTCAGTGGCTACACCTTC.

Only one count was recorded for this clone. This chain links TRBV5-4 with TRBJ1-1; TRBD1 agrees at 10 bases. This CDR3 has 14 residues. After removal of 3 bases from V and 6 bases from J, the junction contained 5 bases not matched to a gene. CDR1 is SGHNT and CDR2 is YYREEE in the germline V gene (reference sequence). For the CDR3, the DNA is TGTGCCAGCAGCTGGGACAGGGGTGGGTCTGAAGCTTTCTTT. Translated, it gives CASSWDRGGSEAFF.

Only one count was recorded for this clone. CDR3 loop: CASSPRGEETQYF. The CDR3 DNA follows: TGTGCCAGCAGCCCACGGGGGGAAGAGACCCAGTACTTC. The chain uses TRBV9 and TRBJ2-5; 7 bases map to TRBD2. The CDR3 is made up of 13 amino acids. Trimming took 4 bases from V and 3 from J; bases not matched to a gene: 3. Germline CDR1 reads SGDLS; CDR2 reads YYNGEE.

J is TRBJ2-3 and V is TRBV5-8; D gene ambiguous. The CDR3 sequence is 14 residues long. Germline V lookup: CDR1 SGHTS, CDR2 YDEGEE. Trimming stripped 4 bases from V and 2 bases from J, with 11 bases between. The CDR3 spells CASSRGIYTDTQYF. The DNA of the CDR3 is TGTGCCAGCAGCCGCGGCATCTACACAGATACGCAGTATTTT.

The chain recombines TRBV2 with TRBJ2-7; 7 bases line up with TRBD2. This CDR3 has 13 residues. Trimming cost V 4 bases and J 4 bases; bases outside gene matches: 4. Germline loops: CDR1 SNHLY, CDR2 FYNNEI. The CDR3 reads CASSAPGGYEQYF. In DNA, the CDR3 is TGTGCCAGCAGTGCCCCCGGGGGGTACGAGCAGTACTTC.

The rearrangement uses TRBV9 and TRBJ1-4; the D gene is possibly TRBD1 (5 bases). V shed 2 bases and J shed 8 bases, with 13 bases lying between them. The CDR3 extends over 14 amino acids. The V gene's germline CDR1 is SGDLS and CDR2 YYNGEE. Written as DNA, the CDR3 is TGTGCCAGCAGCGTCGGCAGGGCTGAGGAAAAACTGTTTTTT. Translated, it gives CASSVGRAEEKLFF.

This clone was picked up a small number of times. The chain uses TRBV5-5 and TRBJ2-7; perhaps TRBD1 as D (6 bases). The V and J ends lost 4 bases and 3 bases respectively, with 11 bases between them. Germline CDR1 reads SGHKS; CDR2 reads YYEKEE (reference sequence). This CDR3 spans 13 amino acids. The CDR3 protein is CASSDGTNYEQYV. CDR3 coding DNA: TGTGCCAGCAGCGACGGGACAAACTACGAGCAGTACGTC.

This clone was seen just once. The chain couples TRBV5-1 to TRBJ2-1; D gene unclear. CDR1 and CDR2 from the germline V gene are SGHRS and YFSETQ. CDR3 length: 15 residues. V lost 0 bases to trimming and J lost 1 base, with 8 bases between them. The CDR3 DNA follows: TGCGCCAGCAGCTTGGTGGCCGTTTCCTACAATGAGCAGTTCTTC. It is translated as CASSLVAVSYNEQFF.